The next 20 T cell receptor beta chains were all read from a single sample in a study of T-cell reconstitution after alpha-beta-depleted transplantation in children listed by TCRdb under 2016. The sample's treatment or condition, from its label and the paper: allogeneic hematopoietic cell transplantation with graft depleted of TCRalphabeta T cells and CD19 B cells. Library method: PCR. The data were produced on an Illumina HiSeq 2500. Molecular barcoding was employed in the preparation of TCR libraries, with unique molecular identifiers being used to normalize TCRbeta repertoire quantification. TCRdb handled the public reads itself, with Q25 trimming in fastp and clone calling in MiXCR, and kept productive beta chains. Identical CDR3 protein sequences are pooled into one entry, listed with their most common genes and DNA. The sample table records some 840,000 distinct CDR3 sequences; less than 20% of these occur just once. Approximately 4.5% of the sample goes to the ten largest clones.

Material: PBMCs, mostly from graft donor cells, obtained 360 days after TCRalphabeta/CD19-depleted stem cell transplant. Every receptor here comes from a male patient under 18 who had a stem cell transplant for acute lymphoblastic leukemia, so the T cells may come from the graft donor.

This clonotype turned up a few times. The chain recombines TRBV10-2 with TRBJ2-1; TRBD1 or TRBD2 may be the D gene (5 bases each). The CDR3 contains 15 residues. V gave up 3 bases and J gave up 0 bases, with 9 bases separating them. Per germline, CDR1 WSHSY and CDR2 SAAADI. Here the CDR3 DNA reads TGCGCCAGCAGTGAATGGGGGAGCTCCTACAATGAGCAGTTCTTC. Translated, it gives CASSEWGSSYNEQFF.

This clonotype was seen only a few times. V usage is TRBV6-5 and J usage is TRBJ1-2, with 8 bases identical to TRBD1. With 2 bases clipped from V and 4 bases from J, the junction kept 3 bases outside the gene matches. The germline V gene has CDR1 MNHEY and CDR2 SVGAGI. This CDR3 spans 14 amino acids. In nucleotides, the CDR3 is TGTGCCAGCAGTTACCAGGGGGCGGGCTATGGCTACACCTTC. Translating it yields CASSYQGAGYGYTF.

The chain recombines TRBV20-1 with TRBJ2-7, with 7 positions matching TRBD1. Germline CDR1 and CDR2: DFQATT and SNEGSKA (reference sequence). After removal of 2 bases from V and 1 base from J, the junction contained 5 bases not matched to a gene. The CDR3 is 14 amino acids. The chain's CDR3 is CSARQTGSSYEQYF. In nucleotides, the CDR3 is TGCAGTGCTAGACAGACAGGGTCATCCTACGAGCAGTACTTC.

The chain uses TRBV6-5 and TRBJ2-7; 11 bases agree with TRBD1. The germline V gene has CDR1 MNHEY and CDR2 SVGAGI. The CDR3 sequence is 18 residues long. V was pared by 0 bases and J by 6 bases, with 13 bases of the junction left unmatched. The CDR3, as DNA: TGTGCCAGCAGTTACTCGAGCGAAGTCCCGGGACAGGGGGGCGAGCAGTACTTC. It is translated as CASSYSSEVPGQGGEQYF.

This clonotype came up a few times. The rearrangement uses TRBV11-2 and TRBJ2-7; TRBD1 might be the D (6 bases). The germline V gene encodes CDR1 SGHAT and CDR2 FQNNGV. The V end was cut by 0 bases, the J end by 1 base, with 16 bases between. This CDR3 contains 17 residues. The chain's CDR3 is CASSLEALQGTSYEQYF. Written as DNA, the CDR3 is TGTGCCAGCAGCTTAGAGGCCCTCCAGGGGACGTCCTACGAGCAGTACTTC.

The chain carries TRBV27 and TRBJ2-7, with 12 bases that match TRBD2. Germline assignment: CDR1 MNHEY and CDR2 SMNVEV (reference sequence). V lost 5 bases and J lost 3; bases outside the gene matches: 5. The CDR3 extends over 15 amino acids. In nucleotides, the CDR3 is TGTGCCAGCAGTCTAACTAGCGGGAGGTACTACGAGCAGTACTTC. Translating it yields CASSLTSGRYYEQYF.

In this sample, this clonotype turned up many times. This chain connects TRBV24-1 to TRBJ2-1, with 10 bases aligning to TRBD2. Germline trimming cut 2 bases from V and 7 bases from J; bases unmatched to any gene: 7. This CDR3 spans 16 amino acids. CDR1 is KGHDR, CDR2 SFDVKD, per germline. CDR3 region: CATSDSSSGSFNEQFF. As DNA, the CDR3 is TGTGCCACCAGTGATTCCTCTAGCGGGAGTTTTAATGAGCAGTTCTTC.

This chain joins TRBV12-3 or TRBV12-4 and TRBJ1-5, with TRBD1 as a possible D gene (5 bases). CDR3 length: 15 residues. V was cut by 0 bases and J by 2 bases, with 8 bases left in between. The CDR3 DNA follows: TGTGCCAGCAGTTTAGCCAGGGCGGGCAATCAGCCCCAGCATTTT. Amino acid sequence: CASSLARAGNQPQHF.

This clonotype was detected once. The chain has TRBV20-1 and TRBJ1-5; TRBD1 is a possible D gene (5 bases). Germline assignment: CDR1 DFQATT and CDR2 SNEGSKA (reference sequence). Trimming took 3 bases from V and 0 from J, leaving 15 bases between them. This CDR3 has 16 amino acids. The chain's CDR3 is CSASPRGIRSNQPQHF. The DNA for the CDR3 is TGCAGTGCTAGCCCTCGGGGGATTCGTAGCAATCAGCCCCAGCATTTT.

This clonotype has ten or more counts. CDR3 residues: CSARDGTVDYEQYF. The CDR3 DNA follows: TGCAGTGCTAGAGACGGGACAGTTGACTACGAGCAGTACTTC. V and J are TRBV20-1 and TRBJ2-7; 7 nucleotides match TRBD1. The ends lost 0 bases at V and 3 bases at J; junction bases unmatched: 5. Germline loops: CDR1 DFQATT, CDR2 SNEGSKA (reference sequence). CDR3 length equals 14 residues.

This clonotype was recorded a few times. The J gene is TRBJ2-5, the V gene TRBV12-3 or TRBV12-4; TRBD1 agrees at 8 bases. The CDR3 contains 19 residues. Trimming removed 5 bases from V and 5 bases from J; junction bases left unmatched: 22. CDR3 coding DNA: TGTGCCAGCAGTCCCACCCTCGGGACAGGATCCTCAGGCGGGGAGACCCAGTACTTC. It translates to CASSPTLGTGSSGGETQYF.

This clonotype came up a few times. The rearrangement uses TRBV5-1 and TRBJ2-6; maybe TRBD2 (6 bases). CDR1 SGHRS and CDR2 YFSETQ come from the germline V gene. With 2 bases removed from V and 6 bases from J, the gap between germline ends came to 9 bases. The CDR3 is 14 amino acids. The CDR3 reads CASSLRREANVLTF. DNA of the CDR3: TGCGCCAGCAGCTTACGGAGGGAGGCCAACGTCCTGACTTTC.

V is TRBV12-3 or TRBV12-4 and J is TRBJ1-5; D not resolved. The V end was cut by 3 bases, the J end by 6 bases, with 12 bases between. The CDR3 totals 14 residues. The CDR3 DNA reads as TGTGCCAGCAGTTTGGTGAGGACCCCTCAGCCCCAGCATTTT. Translation gives CASSLVRTPQPQHF.

The chain has TRBV19 and TRBJ1-5; D may be TRBD1 (6 bases). CDR3 size: 15 residues. Germline lookup yields CDR1 LNHDA and CDR2 SQIVND (reference sequence). Trimming shortened V by 7 bases and J by 1 base, and 14 bases separated the two germline ends. As DNA, the CDR3 is TGTGCCAGTAAACACCAGGGGAGAAGCAATCAGCCCCAGCATTTT. Encoded protein: CASKHQGRSNQPQHF.

This chain uses TRBV11-2 with TRBJ2-5, with unresolved D. CDR3 size: 13 residues. Germline V gene data show CDR1 as SGHAT and CDR2 as FQNNGV. The V end lost 0 bases, the J end lost 7 bases, and 9 bases lay between the germline ends. In DNA form, the CDR3 reads TGTGCCAGCAGCTTAGATCAAACGGGGACCCAGTACTTC. This sequence encodes CASSLDQTGTQYF. Full variable domain (missing parts from reference TRBV11-2 and TRBJ2-5): EAGVAQSPRYKIIEKRQSVAFWCNPISGHATLYWYQQILGQGPKLLIQFQNNGVVDDSQLPKDRFSAERLKGVDSTLKIQPAKLEDSAVYLCASSLDQTGTQYFGPGTRLLVL.

There are many counts of this clonotype. This chain joins TRBV12-3 or TRBV12-4 and TRBJ2-1, with 14 bases lining up with TRBD2. Trimming removed 5 bases from V and 10 bases from J; junction bases left unmatched: 7. This CDR3 contains 15 residues. DNA of the CDR3: TGTGCCAGCAGTCTGGGACTAGCGGGAGAGGGCGAGCAGTTCTTC. It encodes CASSLGLAGEGEQFF.

This clonotype was recorded a few times. The CDR3 here is CASQINPYEQYF. The DNA for the CDR3 is TGTGCCAGCCAAATTAATCCCTACGAGCAGTACTTC. This chain uses TRBV12-3 or TRBV12-4 with TRBJ2-7; D call uncertain. V gave up 8 bases and J gave up 2 bases, with 10 bases separating them. CDR3 length: 12 amino acids.

This clonotype was seen more than once but under ten times. The V call is TRBV5-1, the J call TRBJ1-6, with a tentative D call TRBD1 (6 bases). V dropped 1 base and J dropped 5 bases, with 13 bases sitting between them. CDR1 SGHRS and CDR2 YFSETQ come from the germline V gene. This CDR3 is built from 16 residues. The CDR3 spells CASSLNAGHHNSPLHF. CDR3 nucleotides: TGCGCCAGCAGCTTGAATGCGGGACACCATAATTCACCCCTCCACTTT.

In this sample, this clonotype turned up a few times. This sequence joins TRBV7-9 and TRBJ2-3, with D uncertain. The length of the CDR3 is 15 residues. CDR1 is SEHNR, CDR2 FQNEAQ, per germline (reference sequence). Trimming pared 5 bases from V and 6 bases from J, leaving 18 bases between. CDR3 DNA: TGTGCCAGCAGCAGCCTTAAGCGCCCGTGGGATACGCAGTATTTT. Its translation is CASSSLKRPWDTQYF.

This clonotype was seen only a few times. The rearrangement uses TRBV4-1 and TRBJ2-1; no definite D call. V was cut by 2 bases and J by 7 bases, with 12 bases left in between. This CDR3 is built from 14 residues. In germline, CDR1 is MGHRA, CDR2 YSYEKL. The CDR3 loop is CASSQYLPRNEQFF. The CDR3 DNA sequence: TGCGCCAGCAGCCAATACTTGCCCCGGAATGAGCAGTTCTTC.